This T cell receptor (beta chain) is from a study of Graves' ophthalmopathy and Graves' hyperthyroidism. The wider study: Stable hyperthyroidism was defined by absence of ophthalmopathy within 18 months of follow-up.

Amplification of the TCR beta CDR3 regions used RNA transcripts (as template). Second-round multiplex PCR came after first-round RT-PCR with HTBI primers. TCRdb ran MiXCR on the multiplex PCR reads and lists one entry per CDR3 protein. The data show 1 million to 1.3 million distinct CDR3 sequences, roughly 35% seen once. The germline V gene has CDR1 SGHDN and CDR2 FVKESK. The V end lost 2 bases, the J end lost 6 bases, and 23 bases lay between the germline ends. This CDR3 contains 17 residues. Study results and caveats: The blood repertoire also included most expanded thyroid clonotypes above 0.001 frequency.

This clonotype appeared a few times. The antigen is undetermined. Included hyperthyroidism patients were aged 18 to 65 and newly diagnosed (under 2 months' duration). The chain has TRBV14 and TRBJ2-7; D possibly corresponds to TRBD2 (6 bases). Sequencing used peripheral blood or thyroid tissue (not recorded which). The sequence derives from an adult man with Graves' hyperthyroidism. CDR3 sequence reads: CASSQISGRGSGVEQYF. The CDR3 bases are TGTGCCAGCAGCCAAATCTCTGGACGGGGGTCAGGTGTCGAGCAGTACTTC.